This entry concerns a single T cell receptor (beta chain). The antigen is not known. The data belong to a study of T cell responses to AZD1222 COVID-19 vaccine. Broader study findings: Spike-specific TCR breadth and depth were elevated following two AZD1222 doses. Clonal diversity may have been underestimated in mostly white British donors. Sampling that yielded the repertoires occurred only after the peak T cell response.

CDR1 and CDR2 (germline): SGDLS, YYNGEE. CDR3 length: 15 amino acids. Germline trimming cut 0 bases from V and 2 bases from J; bases unmatched to any gene: 3. The repertoire was sequenced with immunoSEQ multiplex PCR; TCRdb's copy has only in-frame clones and lacks some. The table shows some 100,000 clones, with roughly 86% occurring only once. The chain recombines TRBV9 with TRBJ2-3; 7 bases map to TRBD2. This TCR derives from an adult in good health. The sample consisted of peripheral blood, taken on day 0 of MenACWY control vaccination. CDR3 amino acids: CASSVGAGSTDTQYF. In DNA form, the CDR3 reads TGTGCCAGCAGCGTAGGAGCGGGGTCCACAGATACGCAGTATTTT.